The 25 T cell receptor beta chains given below trace back to one sample, sequenced in a study of cytomegalovirus exposure and HLA in healthy donors. PCR was performed using 60 Vbeta and 13 Jbeta primers. Profiled with immunoSEQ multiplex PCR; TCRdb holds only in-frame clones, not every one. The sample holds approximately 110,000 clones, around 79% seen once. The sequenced sample was PBMCs. These TCRs come from a woman in her forties in good health and CMV-seronegative.

The chain carries TRBV4-1 and TRBJ1-3; TRBD1 matches 11 bases. Germline lookup yields CDR1 MGHRA and CDR2 YSYEKL. Losses at the gene ends were 3 bases for V and 1 base for J; bases not matched to a gene: 11. CDR3 size: 19 residues. In DNA form, the CDR3 reads TGCGCCAGCAGCCATGGGACAGGGGGAGATTTGTTATCTGGAAACACCATATATTTT. This gives the protein CASSHGTGGDLLSGNTIYF.

The chain recombines TRBV28 with TRBJ2-7; D gene ambiguous. Germline assignment: CDR1 MDHEN and CDR2 SYDVKM. V was clipped by 6 bases and J by 3 bases, with 15 bases between them. This CDR3 has 14 residues. The CDR3: CASSLGGGGYEQYF. CDR3 in DNA: TGTGCCAGCAGCCTAGGCGGCGGCGGCTACGAGCAGTACTTC.

J is TRBJ2-5 and V is TRBV7-2; possibly TRBD2 for D (6 bases). Trimming took off 6 bases at V and 5 bases at J, with 16 bases between the two ends. Germline-derived CDR1 and CDR2 are SGHTA and FQGNSA. The CDR3 runs to 14 residues. CDR3 residues: CASSPTRRNETQYF. The CDR3 region has the DNA TGTGCCAGCAGTCCGACTAGAAGGAATGAGACCCAGTACTTC.

This clone occurred once. The chain couples TRBV27 to TRBJ2-7; 11 bases are a match to TRBD2. Germline V gene lookup returns CDR1 MNHEY and CDR2 SMNVEV (reference sequence). This CDR3 has 16 amino acids. Trimming at V came to 9 bases and at J to 0 bases, leaving 10 bases not matched to a gene. CDR3 in amino acids: CARGLAGGPYSYEQYF. Written as DNA, the CDR3 is TGTGCCAGGGGATTAGCGGGAGGGCCGTACTCCTACGAGCAGTACTTC.

The V gene is TRBV6-5, the J gene TRBJ2-5, with D possibly TRBD2 on 5 matching bases. Matching the DNA end better, TRBJ2-7 makes the J call doubtful. Germline V gene lookup returns CDR1 MNHEY and CDR2 SVGAGI. The CDR3 sequence is 14 residues long. The CDR3 nucleotides read TGTGCCAGCAGTTACGACACCGGAGGATACGAGCAGTACTTC. Protein product: CASSYDTGGYEQYF.

This chain links TRBV10-3 with TRBJ1-2, with 11 bases fitting TRBD1. Germline V gene lookup returns CDR1 ENHRY and CDR2 SYGVKD. The CDR3 has 15 amino acids. Trimming removed 0 bases from V and 8 bases from J; junction bases left unmatched: 5. The CDR3 spells CAISESGQGADGYTF. Written as DNA, the CDR3 is TGTGCCATCAGTGAGTCTGGACAGGGGGCGGACGGCTACACCTTC.

This clone has a single count. For the CDR3, the DNA is TGTGCCAGCAGGAGAATGGGGACAGGGAGCGAAAAACTGTTTTTT. Its protein is CASRRMGTGSEKLFF. V is TRBV2 and J is TRBJ1-4; TRBD1 matches 9 bases. The CDR3 runs to 15 residues. The germline gives CDR1 SNHLY, CDR2 FYNNEI. V lost 6 bases to trimming and J lost 8 bases; unmatched junction nucleotides: 10.

The J gene is TRBJ2-7, the V gene TRBV27; D unclear. CDR1 and CDR2 (germline): MNHEY, SMNVEV (reference sequence). The CDR3 has 14 amino acids. Trimming took off 0 bases at V and 5 bases at J, with 11 bases between the two ends. The CDR3 reads CASSLSSPFDEQYF. DNA of the CDR3: TGTGCCAGCAGTTTATCCTCCCCCTTTGACGAGCAGTACTTC.

The CDR3 bases are TGTGCCAGCAAAGGGTGGACAGGCGGTACCGGAGATACGCAGTATTTT. It is translated as CASKGWTGGTGDTQYF. The rearrangement joins TRBV14 to TRBJ2-3; the match to TRBD1 covers 7 bases. Germline values: CDR1 SGHDN, CDR2 FVKESK. V was clipped by 7 bases and J by 5 bases; unmatched bases: 15. The CDR3 has 16 residues.

This clone was seen only a few times. The chain joins TRBV5-1 to TRBJ2-5; D is unclear. This CDR3 is 14 amino acids long. Trimming stripped 7 bases from V and 0 bases from J, with 13 bases between. Germline-derived CDR1 and CDR2 are SGHRS and YFSETQ. DNA of the CDR3: TGCGCCAGCTTTAGAGCCCAGGACCAAGAGACCCAGTACTTC. As protein: CASFRAQDQETQYF.

The V and J genes are TRBV19 and TRBJ2-3, with D maybe TRBD2 (6 bases). V lost 8 bases and J lost 0, with 9 bases in between. The CDR3 is 13 amino acids. Germline V CDR1 and CDR2: LNHDA, SQIVND (reference sequence). Written as DNA, the CDR3 is TGTGCCAGTGGGGGGAGAAGCACAGATACGCAGTATTTT. Its protein is CASGGRSTDTQYF.

V and J are TRBV18 and TRBJ2-7, with 9 positions matching TRBD2. V gave up 1 base and J gave up 6 bases; unmatched junction bases: 4. The length of the CDR3 is 14 residues. Germline V gene data show CDR1 as KGHSH and CDR2 as LQKENI. The DNA of the CDR3 is TGTGCCAGCTCACCACAGGCGGGGGGGCGCGAGCAGTACTTC. It encodes CASSPQAGGREQYF.

The chain couples TRBV20-1 to TRBJ2-1, with D possibly matching TRBD2 (5 bases). V was cut by 7 bases and J by 16 bases, with 14 bases left in between. Germline loops: CDR1 DFQATT, CDR2 SNEGSKA (reference sequence). This CDR3 has 9 residues. The CDR3 sequence is CSVRTPGFF. In nucleotides, the CDR3 is TGCAGTGTGCGGACTCCGGGATTCTTC.

This clone was counted between two and nine times. This chain connects TRBV5-1 to TRBJ1-4, with D tentatively TRBD1 (5 bases). The CDR3 length is 16 residues. Trimming removed 4 bases at V and 1 base at J, with 14 bases between. Germline loops: CDR1 SGHRS, CDR2 YFSETQ. The CDR3 region is CASSNPREGTNEKLFF. The CDR3 bases are TGCGCCAGCAGCAACCCCAGGGAGGGAACTAATGAAAAACTGTTTTTT.

The V call is TRBV4-2, the J call TRBJ1-5; TRBD1 agrees at 8 bases. Per the germline V gene, CDR1 is LGHNA and CDR2 is YNFKEQ. This CDR3 has 16 amino acids. The J segment lost 7 bases and the V segment lost 4 bases, leaving 12 bases of the junction unmatched. CDR3 in amino acids: CASSPGQGGSAQPQHF. CDR3 nucleotide sequence: TGTGCCAGCAGCCCCGGACAGGGAGGGTCGGCCCAGCCCCAGCATTTT.

This rearrangement joins TRBV9 to TRBJ2-5; D not resolved. This CDR3 is 15 amino acids long. V lost 0 bases to trimming and J lost 2 bases, with 11 bases between them. CDR1 and CDR2 (germline): SGDLS, YYNGEE. The CDR3 DNA reads TGTGCCAGCAGCGTAGATCCTGGGCAACAAGAGACCCAGTACTTC. Its protein product is CASSVDPGQQETQYF. Full variable domain (remainder filled in from reference TRBV9 and TRBJ2-5): DSGVTQTPKHLITATGQRVTLRCSPRSGDLSVYWYQQSLDQGLQFLIQYYNGEERAKGNILERFSAQQFPDLHSELNLSSLELGDSALYFCASSVDPGQQETQYFGPGTRLLVL.

This clone was detected only a few times. The V call is TRBV19, the J call TRBJ2-5; D gene uncertain. This CDR3 contains 13 residues. V was clipped by 4 bases and J by 8 bases, with 14 bases between them. Germline CDR1 reads LNHDA; CDR2 reads SQIVND (reference sequence). The CDR3 coding sequence is TGTGCCAGTAGTACTGTCGCTAGTGGCACCCAGTACTTC. It encodes CASSTVASGTQYF.

The rearrangement links TRBV27 to TRBJ2-4; D gene uncertain. Germline CDR1 reads MNHEY; CDR2 reads SMNVEV (reference sequence). V lost 6 bases and J 0 bases, leaving 6 bases between the germline ends. The CDR3 runs 13 residues. CDR3 DNA sequence: TGTGCCAGCAGGGGCCTAGCCAAAAACATTCAGTACTTC. Protein sequence: CASRGLAKNIQYF.

The chain is built from TRBV6-5 and TRBJ2-7; a weak D match, TRBD2 (6 bases). Germline V gene lookup returns CDR1 MNHEY and CDR2 SVGAGI. V was cut by 10 bases and J by 2 bases, with 15 bases left in between. The CDR3 consists of 13 residues. CDR3 bases: TGTGCCACCAGACGCGGGGTTACCTACGAGCAGTACTTC. Its protein product is CATRRGVTYEQYF.

The V and J genes are TRBV29-1 and TRBJ1-2; D gene unclear. This CDR3 comprises 12 residues. V was cut by 5 bases and J by 7 bases, with 14 bases left in between. Germline assignment: CDR1 SQVTM and CDR2 ANQGSEA. CDR3 sequence reads: CSVHDGSSGYTF. CDR3 sequence (DNA): TGCAGCGTTCACGACGGGTCTTCTGGCTACACCTTC. The complete variable domain, with remaining parts taken from reference TRBV29-1 and TRBJ1-2, reads SAVISQKPSRDICQRGTSLTIQCQVDSQVTMMFWYRQQPGQSLTLIATANQGSEATYESGFVIDKFPISRPNLTFSTLTVSNMSPEDSSIYLCSVHDGSSGYTFGSGTRLTVV.

This clone was counted a single time. The rearrangement uses TRBV30 and TRBJ2-7; D is possibly TRBD1 (5 bases). Germline assignment: CDR1 GTSNPN and CDR2 SVGIG (reference sequence). The CDR3 is 14 amino acids. V lost 1 base and J lost 3, with 13 bases in between. The DNA for the CDR3 is TGTGCCTGGAGTGAGGGTAGGGGTGGCTACGAGCAGTACTTC. It specifies CAWSEGRGGYEQYF.

This rearrangement joins TRBV29-1 to TRBJ2-6; D gene ambiguous. The CDR3 loop spans 16 amino acids. The V gene's germline CDR1 is SQVTM and CDR2 ANQGSEA. V lost 3 bases, J lost 0 bases, and 12 bases lay in between. CDR3 DNA sequence: TGCAGCGTTGAGGGCACAAGCTTCTCTGGGGCCAACGTCCTGACTTTC. Its translation: CSVEGTSFSGANVLTF.

The rearrangement links TRBV9 to TRBJ2-3; 10 bases line up with TRBD2. The germline gives CDR1 SGDLS, CDR2 YYNGEE. The CDR3 loop spans 14 amino acids. V lost 5 bases to trimming and J lost 5 bases; unmatched junction nucleotides: 5. The CDR3 here is CASSPSGRLDTQYF. CDR3 in DNA: TGTGCCAGCAGTCCTAGCGGGAGATTAGATACGCAGTATTTT.

This chain links TRBV9 with TRBJ1-5; D is undetermined. The V end was cut by 0 bases, the J end by 3 bases, with 10 bases between. Germline loops: CDR1 SGDLS, CDR2 YYNGEE. This CDR3 is 15 amino acids long. DNA for the CDR3: TGTGCCAGCAGCGTAGAAACAGATTACAATCAGCCCCAGCATTTT. Translated, it gives CASSVETDYNQPQHF.

The rearrangement uses TRBV7-9 and TRBJ2-5; 9 nucleotides agree with TRBD1. Losses at the gene ends were 1 base for V and 0 bases for J; bases not matched to a gene: 0. Germline loops: CDR1 SEHNR, CDR2 FQNEAQ (reference sequence). This CDR3 contains 15 residues. The CDR3 here is CASSLGTGDQETQYF. As DNA, the CDR3 is TGTGCCAGCAGCTTAGGGACAGGGGACCAAGAGACCCAGTACTTC.